Listed below are T cell receptor beta chains from one sample, sequenced in a study of graft-versus-host responses after intestinal transplantation. The table came from immunoSEQ multiplex PCR; TCRdb's copy has only in-frame clones and leaves some out. The table includes around 21,000 clones, 30% to 40% detected once. The specimen was alloreactive CD8+ T cells from a mixed lymphocyte reaction culture, collected before intestinal transplant. The receptor set was obtained from a human patient who received an intestinal transplant. The CDR3 runs from the conserved cysteine through the conserved F or W. The D gene is left open where the match is weak. Rows give clone size only sometimes, using once, few, many, or a class for an expanded clone.

size: .
V: TRBV9
D: .
J: TRBJ2-3
DNA: TGTGCCAGCAGCCACGACTCGAGCCAGGATACGCAGTATTTT
CDR3: CASSHDSSQDTQYF

size: .
V: TRBV11-1
D: .
J: TRBJ2-5
DNA: TGTGCCAGCGGTGGGGGTGGAGAGACCCAGTACTTC
CDR3: CASGGGGETQYF

size: few
V: TRBV4-1
D: .
J: TRBJ1-1
DNA: TGCGCCAGCCGACGGGCGGCTGAAGCTTTCTTT
CDR3: CASRRAAEAFF

size: medium-sized
V: TRBV27
D: .
J: TRBJ1-5
DNA: TGTGCCAGCAGCTCGGACGGACAGAGAGATCAGCCCCAGCATTTT
CDR3: CASSSDGQRDQPQHF

size: few
V: TRBV19
D: .
J: TRBJ1-2
DNA: TGTGCCAGTAGTATCGCAGGCGCCGATGGCTACACCTTC
CDR3: CASSIAGADGYTF

size: few
V: TRBV6-5
D: .
J: TRBJ1-5
DNA: TGTGCCAGCAGCCCAGGTGGCCATCAGCCCCAGCATTTT
CDR3: CASSPGGHQPQHF

size: .
V: TRBV27
D: TRBD1
J: TRBJ2-7
DNA: TGTGCCAGCAGAGAGACAGGGAGATCCTACGAGCAGTACTTC
CDR3: CASRETGRSYEQYF

size: .
V: TRBV29-1
D: .
J: TRBJ1-3
DNA: TGCAGCGTCGCCCCGTTGGAATACGGAAACACCATATATTTT
CDR3: CSVAPLEYGNTIYF

size: .
V: TRBV13
D: TRBD2
J: TRBJ2-1
DNA: TGTGCCAGCAGCTTAGGTAGCGGGGGGGCCGGCAATGAGCAGTTCTTC
CDR3: CASSLGSGGAGNEQFF

size: .
V: TRBV7-9
D: TRBD1
J: TRBJ1-6
DNA: TGTGCCAGCAGATCGATCGGGACAGGGTGGGCTTCACCCCTCCACTTT
CDR3: CASRSIGTGWASPLHF

size: .
V: TRBV11-1
D: .
J: TRBJ2-1
DNA: TGTGCCAGCAGCTTACGGGGACGGACCTACAATGAGCAGTTCTTC
CDR3: CASSLRGRTYNEQFF

size: .
V: TRBV6-6
D: .
J: TRBJ1-1
DNA: TGTGCCAGCAGTTACTCGGTCGGGACCAACGCTGAAGCTTTCTTT
CDR3: CASSYSVGTNAEAFF

size: .
V: TRBV7-9
D: TRBD2
J: TRBJ2-7
DNA: TGTGCCAGCAGCTTCCTCCCGGGAGGGGCCTACGAGCAGTACTTC
CDR3: CASSFLPGGAYEQYF

size: once
V: TRBV2
D: .
J: TRBJ2-1
DNA: TGTGCCAGCAGATGGTCTGGGATTAGCTCCTACAATGAGCAGTTCTTC
CDR3: CASRWSGISSYNEQFF

size: few
V: TRBV7-3
D: TRBD2
J: TRBJ2-1
DNA: TGTGCCAGCAGCAGCAGCGGGGGGGCTTTCGATGAGCAGTTCTTC
CDR3: CASSSSGGAFDEQFF

size: .
V: TRBV10-2
D: .
J: TRBJ2-3
DNA: TGCGCCAGCAGTGATCTTGGCAACACAGATACGCAGTATTTT
CDR3: CASSDLGNTDTQYF

size: few
V: TRBV27
D: .
J: TRBJ2-7
DNA: TGTGCCAGCAGTTTAGGGGTGGGCTACGAGCAGTACTTC
CDR3: CASSLGVGYEQYF

size: few
V: TRBV6-5
D: .
J: TRBJ1-5
DNA: TGTGCCAGCAGTCCGGTTGTCGGCAATCAGCCCCAGCATTTT
CDR3: CASSPVVGNQPQHF

size: .
V: TRBV18
D: TRBD2
J: TRBJ2-5
DNA: TGTGCCAGCCTCGGGGAGGGGAAAGAGACCCAGTACTTC
CDR3: CASLGEGKETQYF

size: .
V: TRBV2
D: .
J: TRBJ1-2
DNA: TGTGCCAGCAGTGACCATCGGACCGAAACCCTCAGCTATGGCTACACCTTC
CDR3: CASSDHRTETLSYGYTF

size: .
V: TRBV4-1
D: .
J: TRBJ1-2
DNA: TGCGCCAGCAGCCAACAGCATTCTGGCTACACCTTC
CDR3: CASSQQHSGYTF

size: .
V: TRBV7-9
D: TRBD2
J: TRBJ2-3
DNA: TGTGCCAGTGAAGCGGGGGATACGCAGTATTTT
CDR3: CASEAGDTQYF

size: .
V: TRBV4-1
D: .
J: TRBJ2-3
DNA: TGCGCCAGCAGCCAAGAGGGAGGGGGGACCATCCCGATGGGCACAGATACGCAGTATTTT
CDR3: CASSQEGGGTIPMGTDTQYF

size: once
V: TRBV7-9
D: TRBD2
J: TRBJ2-3
DNA: TGTGCCACCTCATTAGCGGGGGTCACAGATACGCAGTATTTT
CDR3: CATSLAGVTDTQYF

size: few
V: TRBV7-9
D: TRBD2
J: TRBJ2-1
DNA: TGTGCCAGCAGCACGACTAGCCGGAATGAGCAGTTCTTC
CDR3: CASSTTSRNEQFF

size: .
V: TRBV7-9
D: .
J: TRBJ1-5
DNA: TGTGCCAGCAGCCGGATCCCGGTGACAGGCGGGCATCAGCCCCAGCATTTT
CDR3: CASSRIPVTGGHQPQHF

size: .
V: TRBV5-1
D: TRBD2
J: TRBJ2-7
DNA: TGCGCCAGCAGCTTGCTCCTAGCGGCGTTCTCCTACGAGCAGTACTTC
CDR3: CASSLLLAAFSYEQYF

size: medium-sized
V: TRBV11-2
D: .
J: TRBJ2-5
DNA: TGTGCCAGCAGCTTAACAGGCGAAGAGACCCAGTACTTC
CDR3: CASSLTGEETQYF

size: few
V: TRBV29-1
D: .
J: TRBJ2-2
DNA: TGCAGCGTTGAGGGACAGAACACCGGGGAGCTGTTTTTT
CDR3: CSVEGQNTGELFF

size: few
V: TRBV6-8
D: .
J: TRBJ1-1
DNA: TGTGCCAGCAGTTACTCGGTCGGGACCAACGCTGAAGCTTTCTTT
CDR3: CASSYSVGTNAEAFF

size: .
V: TRBV6-5
D: TRBD1
J: TRBJ2-7
DNA: TGTGCCAGCAGTGCCCTGACAGGGGTTGGCGAGCAGTACTTC
CDR3: CASSALTGVGEQYF

size: medium-sized
V: TRBV4-1
D: .
J: TRBJ2-3
DNA: TGCGCCAGCAGCCCGGTAGACAGGAGCACAGATACGCAGTATTTT
CDR3: CASSPVDRSTDTQYF

size: few
V: TRBV19
D: .
J: TRBJ2-7
DNA: TGTGCCAGTAGTATGGCGTTGGCTAGACCCTACGAGCAGTACTTC
CDR3: CASSMALARPYEQYF

size: .
V: TRBV7-9
D: .
J: TRBJ2-7
DNA: TGTGCCAGCAGCTTAGCGGGGGGGCTCTCCTACGAGCAGTACTTC
CDR3: CASSLAGGLSYEQYF

size: .
V: TRBV4-1
D: TRBD1
J: TRBJ2-1
DNA: TGCGCCAGCAGCCGGCGAGGGACAGGGGGCAATGAGCAGTTCTTC
CDR3: CASSRRGTGGNEQFF

size: few
V: TRBV27
D: .
J: TRBJ2-4
DNA: TGTGCCAGCAGTTTGAGCGCCAAAAACATTCAGTACTTC
CDR3: CASSLSAKNIQYF

size: .
V: TRBV9
D: .
J: TRBJ1-4
DNA: TGTGCCAGCAGCGTAGATATAGGGGGAAATGAAAAACTGTTTTTT
CDR3: CASSVDIGGNEKLFF

size: medium-sized
V: TRBV10-2
D: .
J: TRBJ1-5
DNA: TGCGCCAGCAGTGAGTCCCCGGGAGCCCAGCATTTT
CDR3: CASSESPGAQHF

size: .
V: TRBV4-1
D: TRBD1
J: TRBJ1-2
DNA: TGCGCCAGCAGTACGGGGACAGGCAGTTTCTATGGCTACACCTTC
CDR3: CASSTGTGSFYGYTF

size: few
V: TRBV7-9
D: .
J: TRBJ2-7
DNA: TGTGCCAGCAGCCCGGACCGCGTCTGGCAGTACTTC
CDR3: CASSPDRVWQYF

size: few
V: TRBV27
D: TRBD2
J: TRBJ2-1
DNA: TGTGCCAGCAGTCTAGCGGGGGGGCCCTACAATGAGCAGTTCTTC
CDR3: CASSLAGGPYNEQFF

size: .
V: TRBV19
D: .
J: TRBJ1-1
DNA: TGTGCCAGTAGTATCCCCTGGAGGAGCGGAGACACTGAAGCTTTCTTT
CDR3: CASSIPWRSGDTEAFF

size: medium-sized
V: TRBV4-1
D: .
J: TRBJ2-1
DNA: TGCGCCAGCAGCCAAGTTAGTTCCGATGAGCAGTTCTTC
CDR3: CASSQVSSDEQFF

size: .
V: TRBV9
D: .
J: TRBJ1-1
DNA: TGTGCCAGCAGCGTAGGGGGCGCAATGAACACTGAAGCTTTCTTT
CDR3: CASSVGGAMNTEAFF

size: few
V: TRBV7-6
D: .
J: TRBJ2-5
DNA: TGTGCCAGCAGCCAGCATGAGGGGGGGCCGACCCAGTACTTC
CDR3: CASSQHEGGPTQYF

size: .
V: TRBV6-9
D: .
J: TRBJ2-7
DNA: TGTGCCAGCCCCGGCTCCTCCTACGAGCAGTACTTC
CDR3: CASPGSSYEQYF

size: few
V: TRBV9
D: TRBD1
J: TRBJ1-4
DNA: TGTGCCAGCAGCGGCGGGACAGGGAATGAAAAACTGTTTTTT
CDR3: CASSGGTGNEKLFF

size: .
V: TRBV6-5
D: .
J: TRBJ1-2
DNA: TGTGCCAGCAGTTACCTTCAGGGCTGGGCCTATGGCTACACCTTC
CDR3: CASSYLQGWAYGYTF

size: .
V: TRBV29-1
D: .
J: TRBJ1-2
DNA: TGCAGCGTTGTTGGGGCAGCGTGGGTTGGCTACACCTTC
CDR3: CSVVGAAWVGYTF

size: .
V: TRBV27
D: .
J: TRBJ2-7
DNA: TGTGCCAGCAGTTTAACAAGATCCTACGAGCAGTACTTC
CDR3: CASSLTRSYEQYF

size: .
V: TRBV6-5
D: TRBD1
J: TRBJ2-1
DNA: TGTGCCAGCACGATCCGGGACAGGTTGTTCTTC
CDR3: CASTIRDRLFF

size: few
V: TRBV5-1
D: TRBD1
J: TRBJ1-2
DNA: TGCGCCAGCAGCGGGGGACAGGGGGCGCGTGGCTACACCTTC
CDR3: CASSGGQGARGYTF

size: few
V: TRBV30
D: TRBD1
J: TRBJ1-1
DNA: TGTGCCTGGAGTGTAGACAGGGGCACTGAAGCTTTCTTT
CDR3: CAWSVDRGTEAFF

size: .
V: TRBV7-9
D: .
J: TRBJ1-2
DNA: TGTGCCAGCAGGTTGACAGGTCCTGGCTACACCTTC
CDR3: CASRLTGPGYTF

size: .
V: TRBV9
D: .
J: TRBJ1-6
DNA: TGTGCCAGCAGCGTCGGGGACTCACGATCACCCCTCCACTTT
CDR3: CASSVGDSRSPLHF

size: .
V: TRBV4-1
D: TRBD2
J: TRBJ2-1
DNA: TGCGCCAGCAGCCTTCCGGGACTAGCCAATGAGCAGTTCTTC
CDR3: CASSLPGLANEQFF

size: .
V: TRBV5-6
D: .
J: TRBJ2-7
DNA: TGTGCCCGCAGCGGAGGGGGGGAGCAGTACTTC
CDR3: CARSGGGEQYF

size: .
V: TRBV9
D: .
J: TRBJ2-2
DNA: TGTGCCAGCAGCGTTCACTACTACACCGGGGAGCTGTTTTTT
CDR3: CASSVHYYTGELFF

size: few
V: TRBV5-5
D: .
J: TRBJ2-7
DNA: TGTGCCAGCAGCGGGTCAGTCGATCCCCACTACGAGCAGTACTTC
CDR3: CASSGSVDPHYEQYF